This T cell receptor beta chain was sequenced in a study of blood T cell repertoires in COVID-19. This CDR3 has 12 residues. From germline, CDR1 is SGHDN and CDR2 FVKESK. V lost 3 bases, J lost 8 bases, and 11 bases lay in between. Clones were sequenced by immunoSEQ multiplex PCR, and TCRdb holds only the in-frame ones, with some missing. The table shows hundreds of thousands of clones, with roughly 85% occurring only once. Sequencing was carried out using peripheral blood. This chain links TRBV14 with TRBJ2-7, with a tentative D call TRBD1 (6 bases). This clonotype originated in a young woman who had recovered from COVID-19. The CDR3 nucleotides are TGTGCCAGCAGCCAGGGGGACATTAAGCAGTACTTC. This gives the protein CASSQGDIKQYF.